One sample yielded the 31 T cell receptor beta chains listed below, sequenced in a study of cytomegalovirus exposure and HLA in healthy donors. Libraries were prepared by immunoSEQ multiplex PCR; TCRdb keeps only in-frame clonotypes and omits some of them. The table records about 65,000 clones, approximately 90% of them present only once. The specimen sequenced was PBMCs. These receptors all stem from a woman between 18 and 30 years old in good health and CMV-seronegative.

The chain links TRBV4-2 to TRBJ2-7; 8 bases are a match to TRBD2. The CDR3 has 17 residues. Trimming cost V 0 bases and J 4 bases; bases outside gene matches: 11. CDR1 LGHNA and CDR2 YNFKEQ come from the germline V gene. CDR3 sequence (DNA): TGTGCCAGCAGCCAAGATCTTGCGGGGGGTGCCTTTTACGAGCAGTACTTC. This gives the protein CASSQDLAGGAFYEQYF.

The rearrangement uses TRBV2 and TRBJ2-7; 8 bases are shared with TRBD1. The V gene's germline CDR1 is SNHLY and CDR2 FYNNEI. This CDR3 spans 13 amino acids. V gave up 6 bases and J gave up 3 bases; unmatched junction bases: 4. CDR3 in DNA: TGTGCCAGCAGGGGACAGGCGGTCTACGAGCAGTACTTC. Its translation: CASRGQAVYEQYF.

The V and J genes are TRBV6-5 and TRBJ2-1; TRBD1 might be the D (7 bases). The CDR3 runs 14 residues. Germline V lookup: CDR1 MNHEY, CDR2 SVGAGI. V dropped 4 bases and J dropped 3 bases, with 10 bases sitting between them. The CDR3 here is CASSSQGGYNEQFF. The CDR3 region has the DNA TGTGCCAGCAGTTCCCAGGGGGGCTACAATGAGCAGTTCTTC.

V is TRBV28 and J is TRBJ2-7; TRBD1 aligns across 11 bases. The CDR3 runs 14 residues. After removal of 6 bases from V and 4 bases from J, the junction contained 5 bases not matched to a gene. The germline V gene has CDR1 MDHEN and CDR2 SYDVKM. CDR3: CASRARDRGYEQYF. CDR3 bases: TGTGCCAGCAGGGCAAGGGACAGGGGGTACGAGCAGTACTTC.

The chain combines TRBV28 with TRBJ2-7; a possible D gene is TRBD2 (5 bases). Germline values: CDR1 MDHEN, CDR2 SYDVKM. The CDR3 runs to 13 residues. Trimming removed 2 bases from V and 3 bases from J, with 8 bases in between. CDR3 sequence (DNA): TGTGCCAGCAGTTTAGAGGGAGACTACGAGCAGTACTTC. Protein product: CASSLEGDYEQYF.

This rearrangement joins TRBV19 to TRBJ1-1; the D is unclear. Trimming shortened V by 4 bases and J by 1 base, and 16 bases separated the two germline ends. Germline CDR1 and CDR2: LNHDA and SQIVND (reference sequence). The CDR3 runs 16 residues. CDR3 nucleotide sequence: TGTGCCAGTAGTACTTACAGCGGGAGGCCGAACACTGAAGCTTTCTTT. It yields the protein CASSTYSGRPNTEAFF.

CDR3 nucleotides: TGCAGCGCTAGGACTAGCGGAGGGGATACGCAGTATTTT. As protein: CSARTSGGDTQYF. This sequence joins TRBV29-1 and TRBJ2-3, with 10 bases identical to TRBD2. Germline lookup yields CDR1 SQVTM and CDR2 ANQGSEA. There are 13 residues in the CDR3. Unmatched junction bases numbered 7, after V lost 7 bases and J lost 6 bases.

The chain has TRBV13 and TRBJ2-1; D possibly corresponds to TRBD2 (8 bases). CDR1 and CDR2 from the germline V gene are PRHDT and FYEKMQ (reference sequence). V was shortened by 5 bases and J by 3 bases, with 26 bases between the two germline ends. This CDR3 has 19 amino acids. CDR3 loop: CASSPRDSRRLAYYNEQFF. In nucleotides, the CDR3 is TGTGCCAGCAGCCCCCGGGACAGCAGACGACTAGCGTACTACAATGAGCAGTTCTTC.

The chain combines TRBV28 with TRBJ2-7; D is possibly TRBD2 (6 bases). This CDR3 spans 15 amino acids. Germline CDR1 MDHEN, CDR2 SYDVKM. Trimming shortened V by 3 bases and J by 3 bases, and 15 bases separated the two germline ends. The DNA for the CDR3 is TGTGCCAGCAGTTTCAGGCGGCTGGGGGGCTACGAGCAGTACTTC. Translated, it gives CASSFRRLGGYEQYF. The full variable domain, its missing parts supplied by reference TRBV28 and TRBJ2-7, is DVKVTQSSRYLVKRTGEKVFLECVQDMDHENMFWYRQDPGLGLRLIYFSYDVKMKEKGDIPEGYSVSREKKERFSLILESASTNQTSMYLCASSFRRLGGYEQYFGPGTRLTVT.

In this sample, this clone turned up once. The rearrangement uses TRBV18 and TRBJ1-2, with TRBD1 matching 7 bases. The V and J ends lost 2 bases and 2 bases, in that order; junction bases with no gene match: 2. The CDR3 totals 14 residues. CDR1 is KGHSH and CDR2 is LQKENI in the germline V gene. The CDR3 loop is CASSPSGQNYGYTF. The CDR3, as DNA: TGTGCCAGCTCACCATCGGGACAGAACTATGGCTACACCTTC.

The rearrangement uses TRBV6-6 and TRBJ1-4; D perhaps matches TRBD1 (6 bases). The V end was cut by 4 bases, the J end by 8 bases, with 20 bases between. The CDR3 spans 16 residues. Per germline, CDR1 MNHNY and CDR2 SVGAGI (reference sequence). CDR3 sequence (DNA): TGTGCCAGCAGTTCGGGGTCAGGGGAAGAAGGAGAAAAACTGTTTTTT. Protein sequence: CASSSGSGEEGEKLFF.

The chain combines TRBV7-2 with TRBJ2-3; no clear D gene. The CDR3 is made up of 16 amino acids. The V gene's germline CDR1 is SGHTA and CDR2 FQGNSA. With 1 base removed from V and 1 base from J, the gap between germline ends came to 12 bases. CDR3 in DNA: TGTGCCAGCAGCTTAGTGCCCAGGCCCGGCACAGATACGCAGTATTTT. This translates into CASSLVPRPGTDTQYF. The variable domain in full, completed from reference TRBV7-2 and TRBJ2-3, reads GAGVSQSPSNKVTEKGKDVELRCDPISGHTALYWYRQSLGQGLEFLIYFQGNSAPDKSGLPSDRFSAERTGGSVSTLTIQRTQQEDSAVYLCASSLVPRPGTDTQYFGPGTRLTVL.

The table lists this clone with a few counts. The rearrangement links TRBV20-1 to TRBJ2-7; the D gene is possibly TRBD1 (5 bases). The CDR3 is 11 amino acids. V was clipped by 3 bases and J by 12 bases, with 15 bases between them. Looked up from germline, CDR1 is DFQATT and CDR2 is SNEGSKA (reference sequence). CDR3: CSARTDTKRYF. CDR3 bases: TGCAGTGCTAGGACAGACACAAAAAGGTACTTC.

V usage is TRBV29-1 and J usage is TRBJ1-1, with a tentative D call TRBD1 (6 bases). The CDR3 covers 14 residues. Trimming removed 3 bases from V and 4 bases from J, with 15 bases in between. Germline loops: CDR1 SQVTM, CDR2 ANQGSEA. The DNA for the CDR3 is TGCAGCGTTGAGGAACAGGGTGGTGGCACTGAAGCTTTCTTT. This codes for CSVEEQGGGTEAFF.

This clone was observed a single time. The gene calls are TRBV2 and TRBJ1-1; TRBD1 is a possible D gene (6 bases). Germline V CDR1 and CDR2: SNHLY, FYNNEI. V was cut by 10 bases and J by 4 bases, with 13 bases left in between. The CDR3 spans 12 residues. As DNA, the CDR3 is TGTGCCACCCAAAGGGGGGGCACTGAAGCTTTCTTT. Its protein is CATQRGGTEAFF.

This rearrangement joins TRBV4-1 to TRBJ2-2, with 13 bases identical to TRBD2. The trim removed 8 bases at V and 7 bases at J, leaving 7 bases unmatched. This CDR3 comprises 15 residues. Germline V gene lookup returns CDR1 MGHRA and CDR2 YSYEKL. CDR3 region: CASSLAGGRNGELFF. The CDR3 DNA follows: TGCGCCAGCTCACTAGCGGGGGGGCGAAACGGGGAGCTGTTTTTT.

The rearrangement links TRBV11-1 to TRBJ2-1; TRBD1 aligns across 10 bases. The CDR3 length is 16 residues. Looked up from germline, CDR1 is SGHAT and CDR2 is FQDESV (reference sequence). V was clipped by 3 bases and J by 2 bases; unmatched bases: 4. The chain's CDR3 is CASSFQTGGPYNEQFF. CDR3 nucleotides: TGTGCCAGCAGCTTCCAGACAGGGGGCCCCTACAATGAGCAGTTCTTC.

A single count supports this clone. The chain couples TRBV19 to TRBJ2-5, with 10 bases aligning to TRBD1. Germline assignment: CDR1 LNHDA and CDR2 SQIVND (reference sequence). The V gene end was trimmed by 10 bases and the J gene end by 5 bases; junction bases not matched to a gene: 4. The CDR3 has 12 amino acids. In DNA, the CDR3 is TGTGCCACCTCGGACAGGGGGGAGACCCAGTACTTC. This encodes CATSDRGETQYF.

The rearrangement links TRBV9 to TRBJ1-1, with D uncertain. This CDR3 comprises 12 residues. Germline V gene data show CDR1 as SGDLS and CDR2 as YYNGEE. Trimming pared 4 bases from V and 1 base from J, leaving 5 bases between. CDR3 in amino acids: CASSRGNTEAFF. Here the CDR3 DNA reads TGTGCCAGCAGCCGGGGGAACACTGAAGCTTTCTTT.

This rearrangement joins TRBV19 to TRBJ2-1; D remains ambiguous. Trimming pared 3 bases from V and 6 bases from J, leaving 9 bases between. The CDR3 spans 13 residues. Germline V gene data show CDR1 as LNHDA and CDR2 as SQIVND (reference sequence). CDR3 nucleotide sequence: TGTGCCAGTAGTATGTTCTTTCCCAATGAGCAGTTCTTC. Protein: CASSMFFPNEQFF.

The CDR3 nucleotides are TGCAGCGTTTTGGACTTGAACACTGAAGCTTTCTTT. This sequence encodes CSVLDLNTEAFF. The rearrangement joins TRBV29-1 to TRBJ1-1; D remains ambiguous. Trimming left V 5 bases short and J 0 bases short, with 7 bases between. The CDR3 has 12 amino acids. In germline, CDR1 is SQVTM, CDR2 ANQGSEA.

The V call is TRBV9, the J call TRBJ2-2, with 8 bases fitting TRBD2. Losses at the gene ends were 4 bases for V and 6 bases for J; bases not matched to a gene: 8. The germline V gene encodes CDR1 SGDLS and CDR2 YYNGEE. CDR3 size: 15 residues. CDR3 bases: TGTGCCAGCAGCCCCCCCGTTAGCGGGGCCGGGGAGCTGTTTTTT. Translated: CASSPPVSGAGELFF.

The chain has TRBV30 and TRBJ2-1; D possibly corresponds to TRBD2 (5 bases). Trimming took off 0 bases at V and 8 bases at J, with 17 bases between the two ends. CDR1 is GTSNPN and CDR2 is SVGIG in the germline V gene (reference sequence). The CDR3 loop spans 15 amino acids. The CDR3 DNA is TGTGCCTGGAGTGTCGGTCTGGCCTTCGGGGATGAGCAGTTCTTC. This codes for CAWSVGLAFGDEQFF.

CDR3 bases: TGTGCCAGCGGGGACACTTTACAGGAGACCCAGTACTTC. Translated: CASGDTLQETQYF. The chain recombines TRBV28 with TRBJ2-5; weak D call: TRBD1 (6 bases). The CDR3 covers 13 residues. Germline CDR1 and CDR2: MDHEN and SYDVKM. Trimming pared 8 bases from V and 5 bases from J, leaving 15 bases between.

V gene TRBV18 combines with J gene TRBJ1-5; D gene uncertain. There are 18 residues in the CDR3. CDR1 and CDR2 from the germline V gene are KGHSH and LQKENI. The V and J ends lost 1 base and 0 bases respectively, with 16 bases between them. The CDR3 spells CASSPRDVGVYSNQPQHF. In DNA form, the CDR3 reads TGTGCCAGCTCACCACGGGATGTGGGAGTTTATAGCAATCAGCCCCAGCATTTT.

The J gene is TRBJ2-2, the V gene TRBV5-1; TRBD1 agrees at 7 bases. The ends lost 3 bases at V and 8 bases at J; junction bases unmatched: 1. Germline loops: CDR1 SGHRS, CDR2 YFSETQ. The length of the CDR3 is 12 residues. DNA for the CDR3: TGCGCCAGCAGCTGGACAGGAGGGGAGCTGTTTTTT. Amino acid sequence: CASSWTGGELFF.

V and J are TRBV7-2 and TRBJ1-1; D not certain. The germline CDR1 and CDR2 sequences are SGHTA and FQGNSA. This CDR3 contains 15 residues. The germline V and J ends were trimmed by 3 bases and 0 bases, with 11 bases remaining between them. In DNA form, the CDR3 reads TGTGCCAGCAGCTTGTCACCGGGGTTGAACACTGAAGCTTTCTTT. This sequence encodes CASSLSPGLNTEAFF.

The V call is TRBV7-2, the J call TRBJ1-5; maybe TRBD1 (5 bases). The CDR3 covers 13 residues. The germline gives CDR1 SGHTA, CDR2 FQGNSA. V lost 5 bases to trimming and J lost 11 bases, with 16 bases between them. This CDR3 reads CASSPRPREAQHF. CDR3 nucleotides: TGTGCCAGCAGCCCCCGTCCCAGGGAGGCCCAGCATTTT.

The V gene is TRBV27, the J gene TRBJ2-1; D perhaps matches TRBD1 (6 bases). Germline loops: CDR1 MNHEY, CDR2 SMNVEV (reference sequence). V lost 3 bases and J lost 4, with 13 bases in between. The CDR3 runs 15 residues. In DNA, the CDR3 is TGTGCCAGCAGTTTTATGGACAGAGGGTACAATGAGCAGTTCTTC. Its translation is CASSFMDRGYNEQFF.

This clone has a single count. The gene calls are TRBV2 and TRBJ2-3; TRBD2 might be the D (6 bases). The CDR3 has 14 residues. V was clipped by 8 bases and J by 1 base, with 13 bases between them. Germline CDR1 is SNHLY and CDR2 is FYNNEI. The CDR3 nucleotides read TGTGCCAGCTGCGGGAAGCGGGGCACAGATACGCAGTATTTT. Its translation is CASCGKRGTDTQYF.

V usage is TRBV13 and J usage is TRBJ2-1; D is undetermined. Germline V gene sequence: CDR1 PRHDT, CDR2 FYEKMQ (reference sequence). V gave up 6 bases and J gave up 2 bases, with 8 bases separating them. The CDR3 covers 13 residues. This CDR3 is CASRSQTYNEQFF. The CDR3 nucleotides are TGTGCCAGCAGGTCCCAGACCTACAATGAGCAGTTCTTC.